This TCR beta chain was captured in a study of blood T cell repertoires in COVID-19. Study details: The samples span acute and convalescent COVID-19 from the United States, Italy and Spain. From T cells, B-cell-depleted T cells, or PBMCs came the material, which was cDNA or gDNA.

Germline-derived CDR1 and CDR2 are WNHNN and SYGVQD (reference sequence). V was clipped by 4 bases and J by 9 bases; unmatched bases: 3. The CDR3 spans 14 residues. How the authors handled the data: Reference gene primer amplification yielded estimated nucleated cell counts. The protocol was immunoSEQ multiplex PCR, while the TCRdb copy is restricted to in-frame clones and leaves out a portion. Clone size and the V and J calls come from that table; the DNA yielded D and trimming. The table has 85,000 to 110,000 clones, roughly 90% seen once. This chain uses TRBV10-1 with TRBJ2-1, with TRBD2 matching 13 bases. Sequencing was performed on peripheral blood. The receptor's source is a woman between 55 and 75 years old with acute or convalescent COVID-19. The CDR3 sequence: CASSGTSGRGEQFF. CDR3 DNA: TGCGCCAGCAGTGGGACTAGCGGGAGAGGTGAGCAGTTCTTC.